A selection of T cell receptor beta chains follows, all from one sample in a study of shared clonotypes between healthy human individuals. Libraries were prepared by immunoSEQ multiplex PCR; TCRdb keeps only in-frame clonotypes and omits some of them. This sample has about 1,800,000 clones, with about 94% found just once. Sample: naive CD8+ T cells sorted from blood. Source of these receptors: a young man in good health. Each CDR3 is given with its conserved first and last residue. Fields, in order: CDR3 length, J gene, V gene, CDR3 protein.

14,TRBJ2-2,TRBV27,CASSSPLMNGELFF
16,TRBJ2-1,TRBV27,CASSSLGVRSYNEQFF
15,TRBJ2-1,TRBV5-1,CASSLVGGPYNEQFF
14,TRBJ2-7,TRBV4-1,CASSQGGGLYEQYF
14,TRBJ2-7,TRBV6-5,CASSYSAGAYEQYF
16,TRBJ1-5,TRBV11-2,CASSLVQGYSNQPQHF
15,TRBJ2-7,TRBV14,CASSLTSGSSYEQYF
11,TRBJ1-5,TRBV10-2,CASSDSGPQHF
17,TRBJ2-3,TRBV4-3,CASSQTPSGASTDTQYF
15,TRBJ1-3,TRBV9,CASSVDVGSGNTIYF
15,TRBJ2-7,TRBV15,CATSRDKGTGYEQYF
11,TRBJ2-7,TRBV10-2,CASSEGDEQYF
14,TRBJ2-3,TRBV25-1,CASSHGASTDTQYF
14,TRBJ2-2,TRBV7-3,CASSLGYGPGELFF
14,TRBJ2-1,TRBV5-6,CASSFAGGLNEQFF
14,TRBJ1-6,TRBV27,CASSQTGGGSPLHF
16,TRBJ2-7,TRBV4-1,CASSLRTSGSSYEQYF
17,TRBJ2-1,TRBV28,CASSFMAGGFYYNEQFF
16,TRBJ2-7,TRBV7-6,CASSDMSGDAFYEQYF
15,TRBJ1-4,TRBV13,CASSGVDGGNEKLFF
15,TRBJ2-2,TRBV10-3,CAISESRVVAGELFF
13,TRBJ2-7,TRBV7-6,CASSLDTAYEQYF
17,TRBJ2-1,TRBV29-1,CSGKNLPGETAYNEQFF
13,TRBJ2-5,TRBV10-3,CALVHRHQETQYF
12,TRBJ1-2,TRBV6-6,CASRRTDYGYTF
14,TRBJ1-1,TRBV29-1,CSVEEWTGNTEAFF
14,TRBJ2-7,TRBV5-1,CASSPVGGRDEQYF
14,TRBJ2-2,TRBV2,CASEPGQPTGELFF
14,TRBJ2-2,TRBV4-1,CASSLQVNTGELFF
15,TRBJ2-1,TRBV7-8,CASRSDTGPYNEQFF
11,TRBJ2-7,TRBV19,CATSLHYEQYF
17,TRBJ2-5,TRBV7-7,CASSLEGQGSSWETQYF
14,TRBJ2-3,TRBV2,CASSEMEVTDTQYF
17,TRBJ1-5,TRBV19,CASSSGTSLSRNQPQHF
17,TRBJ1-1,TRBV9,CASSVVALEGLNTEAFF
15,TRBJ2-5,TRBV27,CASSPWDRDQETQYF
16,TRBJ2-1,TRBV5-1,CASSTNLGVSYNEQFF
12,TRBJ2-3,TRBV7-2,CASSPPGDTQYF
14,TRBJ1-2,TRBV19,CASQDSGFEYGYTF
14,TRBJ2-3,TRBV5-1,CASSSTGDTDTQYF